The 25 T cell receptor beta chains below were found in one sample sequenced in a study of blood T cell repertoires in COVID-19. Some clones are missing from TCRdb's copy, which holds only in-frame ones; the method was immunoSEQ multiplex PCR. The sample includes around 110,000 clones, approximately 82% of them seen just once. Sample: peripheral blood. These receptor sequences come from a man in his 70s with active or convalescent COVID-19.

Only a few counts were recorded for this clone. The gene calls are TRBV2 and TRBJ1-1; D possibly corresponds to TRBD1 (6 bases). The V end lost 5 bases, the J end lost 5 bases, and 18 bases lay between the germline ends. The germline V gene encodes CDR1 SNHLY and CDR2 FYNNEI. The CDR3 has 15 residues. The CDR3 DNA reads TGTGCCAGCAGTACAAGCGGGGGGGCTGAGACTGAAGCTTTCTTT. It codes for CASSTSGGAETEAFF.

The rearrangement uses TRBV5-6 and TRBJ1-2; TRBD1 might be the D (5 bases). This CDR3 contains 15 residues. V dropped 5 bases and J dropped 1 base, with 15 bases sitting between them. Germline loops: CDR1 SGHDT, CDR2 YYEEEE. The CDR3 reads CASRTGGGVNYGYTF. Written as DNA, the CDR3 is TGTGCCAGCAGAACGGGGGGTGGCGTTAACTATGGCTACACCTTC.

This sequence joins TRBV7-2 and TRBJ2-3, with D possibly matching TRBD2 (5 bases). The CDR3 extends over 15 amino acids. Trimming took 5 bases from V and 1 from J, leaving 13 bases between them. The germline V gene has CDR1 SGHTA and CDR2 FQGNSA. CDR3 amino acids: CASSQGWGGTDTQYF. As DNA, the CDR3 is TGTGCCAGCAGCCAAGGGTGGGGAGGCACAGATACGCAGTATTTT.

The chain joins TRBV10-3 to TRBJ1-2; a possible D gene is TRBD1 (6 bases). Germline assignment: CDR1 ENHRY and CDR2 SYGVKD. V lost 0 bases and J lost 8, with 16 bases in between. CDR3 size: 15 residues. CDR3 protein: CAISESTQGMGGYTF. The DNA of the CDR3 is TGTGCCATCAGTGAGTCTACACAGGGAATGGGCGGCTACACCTTC.

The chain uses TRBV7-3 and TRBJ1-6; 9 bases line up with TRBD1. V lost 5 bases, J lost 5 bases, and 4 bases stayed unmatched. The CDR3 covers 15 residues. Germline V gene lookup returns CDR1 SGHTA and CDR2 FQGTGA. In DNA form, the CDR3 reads TGTGCCAGCAGCCAAGGGACAGGGCATAATTCACCCCTCCACTTT. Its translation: CASSQGTGHNSPLHF.

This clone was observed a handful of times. The chain's CDR3 is CASSRELNYGYTF. The CDR3 DNA reads TGCGCCAGCAGCCGAGAATTAAACTATGGCTACACCTTC. J is TRBJ1-2 and V is TRBV4-3, with no clear D. Germline V gene sequence: CDR1 LGHNA, CDR2 YSLEER. V was cut by 4 bases and J by 2 bases, with 8 bases left in between. The CDR3 sequence is 13 residues long.

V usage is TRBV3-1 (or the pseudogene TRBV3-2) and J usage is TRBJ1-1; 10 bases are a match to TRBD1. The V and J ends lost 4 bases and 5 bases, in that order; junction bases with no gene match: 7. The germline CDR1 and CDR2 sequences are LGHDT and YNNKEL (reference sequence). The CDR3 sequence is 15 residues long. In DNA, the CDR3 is TGTGCCAGCAGCCTACCCGGGACAGGGGAGACTGAAGCTTTCTTT. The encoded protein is CASSLPGTGETEAFF.

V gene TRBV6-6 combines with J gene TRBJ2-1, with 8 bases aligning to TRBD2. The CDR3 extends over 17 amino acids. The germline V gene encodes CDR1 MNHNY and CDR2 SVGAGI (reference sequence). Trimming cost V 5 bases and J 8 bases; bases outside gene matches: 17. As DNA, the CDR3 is TGTGCCAGCAGTCCTCGCACCCTAGCGGGTGCGGGCCATGAGCAGTTCTTC. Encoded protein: CASSPRTLAGAGHEQFF.

The CDR3 spells CASSTGLAGVTEQYF. The DNA for the CDR3 is TGTGCCAGCAGCACGGGACTAGCGGGAGTCACCGAGCAGTACTTC. The chain couples TRBV7-8 to TRBJ2-7, with 14 bases aligning to TRBD2. CDR1 is SGHVS, CDR2 FQNEAQ, per germline. Trimming at V came to 5 bases and at J to 6 bases, leaving 6 bases not matched to a gene. CDR3 length equals 15 residues.

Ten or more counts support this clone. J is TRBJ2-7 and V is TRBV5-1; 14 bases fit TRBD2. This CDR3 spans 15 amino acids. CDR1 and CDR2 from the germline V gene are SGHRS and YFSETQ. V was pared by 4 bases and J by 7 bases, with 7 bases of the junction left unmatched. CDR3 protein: CASSTGTSGSGEQYF. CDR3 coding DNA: TGCGCCAGCAGCACAGGGACTAGCGGGAGTGGTGAGCAGTACTTC.

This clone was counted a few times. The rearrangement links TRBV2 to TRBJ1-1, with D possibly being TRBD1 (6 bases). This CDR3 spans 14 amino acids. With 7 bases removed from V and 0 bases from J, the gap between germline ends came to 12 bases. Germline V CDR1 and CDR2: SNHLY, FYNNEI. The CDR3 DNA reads TGTGCCAGCACTACAGGGCGGATGAACACTGAAGCTTTCTTT. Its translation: CASTTGRMNTEAFF. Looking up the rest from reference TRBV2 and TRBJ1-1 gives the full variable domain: EPEVTQTPSHQVTQMGQEVILRCVPISNHLYFYWYRQILGQKVEFLVSFYNNEISEKSEIFDDQFSVERPDGSNFTLKIRSTKLEDSAMYFCASTTGRMNTEAFFGQGTRLTVV.

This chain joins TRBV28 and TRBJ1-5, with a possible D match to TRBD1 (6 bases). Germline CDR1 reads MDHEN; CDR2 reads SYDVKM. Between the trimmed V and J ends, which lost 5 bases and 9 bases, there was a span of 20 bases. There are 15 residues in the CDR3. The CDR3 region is CASSPPTGTMMPQHF. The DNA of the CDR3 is TGTGCCAGCAGTCCCCCCACAGGGACCATGATGCCCCAGCATTTT.

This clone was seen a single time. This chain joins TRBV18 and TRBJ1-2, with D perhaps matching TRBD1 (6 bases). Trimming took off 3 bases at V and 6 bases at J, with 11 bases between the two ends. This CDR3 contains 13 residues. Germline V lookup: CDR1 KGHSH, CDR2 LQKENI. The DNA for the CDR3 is TGTGCCAGCTCACCGTCCCGGGACAATGGCTACACCTTC. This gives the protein CASSPSRDNGYTF.

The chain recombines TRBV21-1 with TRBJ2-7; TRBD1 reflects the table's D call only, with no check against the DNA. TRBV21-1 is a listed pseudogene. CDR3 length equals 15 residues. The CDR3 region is CASSTQASLSYEQYF. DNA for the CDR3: TGTGCCAGCAGCACACAGGCCTCCCTCTCCTACGAGCAGTACTTC.

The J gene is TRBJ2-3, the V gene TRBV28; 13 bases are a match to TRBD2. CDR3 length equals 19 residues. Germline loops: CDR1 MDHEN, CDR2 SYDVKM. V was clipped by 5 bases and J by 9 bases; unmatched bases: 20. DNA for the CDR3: TGTGCCAGCAGTCCTGGACTAGCGGGAGAGAGGGGGCCAAGGTGGACGCAGTATTTT. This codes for CASSPGLAGERGPRWTQYF. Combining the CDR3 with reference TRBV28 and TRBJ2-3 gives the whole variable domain DVKVTQSSRYLVKRTGEKVFLECVQDMDHENMFWYRQDPGLGLRLIYFSYDVKMKEKGDIPEGYSVSREKKERFSLILESASTNQTSMYLCASSPGLAGERGPRWTQYFGPGTRLTVL.

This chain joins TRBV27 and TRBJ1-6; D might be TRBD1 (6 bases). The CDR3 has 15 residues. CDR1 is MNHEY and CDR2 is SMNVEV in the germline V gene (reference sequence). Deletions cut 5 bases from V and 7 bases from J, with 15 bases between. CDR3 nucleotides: TGTGCCAGCAGTGGGGACACTGGGAGCAATTCACCCCTCCACTTT. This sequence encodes CASSGDTGSNSPLHF.

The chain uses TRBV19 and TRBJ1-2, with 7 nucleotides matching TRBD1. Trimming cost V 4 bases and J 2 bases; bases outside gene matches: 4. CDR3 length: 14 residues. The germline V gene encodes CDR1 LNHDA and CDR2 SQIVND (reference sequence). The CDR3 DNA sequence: TGTGCCAGTAGTACGTCCAGGGGGAACTATGGCTACACCTTC. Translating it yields CASSTSRGNYGYTF.

The CDR3 sequence is CASSLREDYGYTF. CDR3 bases: TGTGCCAGCAGCCTCAGGGAGGACTATGGCTACACCTTC. The chain recombines TRBV6-5 with TRBJ1-2; TRBD1 might be the D (5 bases). V lost 6 bases to trimming and J lost 3 bases, with 11 bases between them. CDR3 length: 13 amino acids. Germline CDR1 MNHEY, CDR2 SVGAGI.

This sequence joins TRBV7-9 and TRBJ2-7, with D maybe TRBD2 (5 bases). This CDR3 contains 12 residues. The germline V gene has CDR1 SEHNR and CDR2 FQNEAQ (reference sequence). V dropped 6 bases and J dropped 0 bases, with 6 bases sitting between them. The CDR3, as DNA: TGTGCCAGCAGTGGGAGCTCCTACGAGCAGTACTTC. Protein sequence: CASSGSSYEQYF.

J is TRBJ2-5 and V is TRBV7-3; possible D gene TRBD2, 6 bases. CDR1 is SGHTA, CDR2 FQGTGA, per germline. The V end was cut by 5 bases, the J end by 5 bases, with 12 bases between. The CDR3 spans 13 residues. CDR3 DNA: TGTGCCAGCAGCCGCGGGGTTAGGGAGACCCAGTACTTC. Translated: CASSRGVRETQYF. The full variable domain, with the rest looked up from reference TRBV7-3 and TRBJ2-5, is GAGVSQTPSNKVTEKGKYVELRCDPISGHTALYWYRQSLGQGPEFLIYFQGTGAADDSGLPNDRFFAVRPEGSVSTLKIQRTERGDSAVYLCASSRGVRETQYFGPGTRLLVL.

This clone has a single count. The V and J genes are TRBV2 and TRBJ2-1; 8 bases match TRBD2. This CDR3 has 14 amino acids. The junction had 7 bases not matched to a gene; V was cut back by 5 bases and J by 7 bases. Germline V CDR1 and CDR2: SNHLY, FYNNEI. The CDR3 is CASSRAGVGNEQFF. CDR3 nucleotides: TGTGCCAGCAGTCGAGCGGGAGTAGGGAATGAGCAGTTCTTC.

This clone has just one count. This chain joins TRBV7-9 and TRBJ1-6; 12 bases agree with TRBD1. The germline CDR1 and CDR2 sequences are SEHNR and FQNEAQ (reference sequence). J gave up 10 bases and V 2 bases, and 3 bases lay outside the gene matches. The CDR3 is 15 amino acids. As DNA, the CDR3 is TGTGCCAGCAGCTTATTGGGGACAGGGGGCTCACCCCTCCACTTT. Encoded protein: CASSLLGTGGSPLHF.

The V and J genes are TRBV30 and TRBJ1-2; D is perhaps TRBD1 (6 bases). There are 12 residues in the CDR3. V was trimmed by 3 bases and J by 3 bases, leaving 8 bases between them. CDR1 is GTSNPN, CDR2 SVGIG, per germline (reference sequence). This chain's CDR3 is CAWRQGYYGYTF. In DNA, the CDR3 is TGTGCCTGGAGACAGGGATACTATGGCTACACCTTC.

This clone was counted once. The CDR3 sequence: CASSQGQNYGYTF. In nucleotides, the CDR3 is TGCGCCAGCAGCCAGGGACAGAACTATGGCTACACCTTC. The chain carries TRBV4-1 and TRBJ1-2; 7 bases are shared with TRBD1. V shed 3 bases, J shed 2 bases, and the junction held 0 bases outside the gene matches. The CDR3 length is 13 residues. Germline lookup yields CDR1 MGHRA and CDR2 YSYEKL.

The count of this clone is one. The CDR3 DNA is TGTGCCAGCAGCGATCAAAGACAGGGCCGAGGGACTGAAGCTTTCTTT. Protein sequence: CASSDQRQGRGTEAFF. V gene TRBV5-8 combines with J gene TRBJ1-1; the match to TRBD1 covers 7 bases. The CDR3 runs 16 residues. The V gene end was trimmed by 4 bases and the J gene end by 5 bases; junction bases not matched to a gene: 14. Germline CDR1 reads SGHTS; CDR2 reads YDEGEE.